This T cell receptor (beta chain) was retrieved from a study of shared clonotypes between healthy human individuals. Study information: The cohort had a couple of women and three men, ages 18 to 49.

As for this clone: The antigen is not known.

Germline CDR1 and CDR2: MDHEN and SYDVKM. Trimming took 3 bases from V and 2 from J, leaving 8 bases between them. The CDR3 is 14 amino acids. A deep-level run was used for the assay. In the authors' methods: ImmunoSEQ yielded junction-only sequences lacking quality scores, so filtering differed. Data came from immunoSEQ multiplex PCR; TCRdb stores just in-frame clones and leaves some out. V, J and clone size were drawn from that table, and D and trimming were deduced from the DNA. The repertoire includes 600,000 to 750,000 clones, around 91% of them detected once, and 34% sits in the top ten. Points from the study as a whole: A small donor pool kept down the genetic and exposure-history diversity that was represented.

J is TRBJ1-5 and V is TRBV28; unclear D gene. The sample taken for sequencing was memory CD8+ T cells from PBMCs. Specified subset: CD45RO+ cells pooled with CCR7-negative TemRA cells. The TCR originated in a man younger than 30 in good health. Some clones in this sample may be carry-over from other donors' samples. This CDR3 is CASSFFQGNQPQHF. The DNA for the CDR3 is TGTGCCAGCAGTTTTTTCCAGGGCAATCAGCCCCAGCATTTT.